The 22 T cell receptor beta chains below all came from one sample that was sequenced in a study of T-cell reconstitution after alpha-beta-depleted transplantation in children. Unique molecular identifiers tagged the TCRbeta library. TCRdb reprocessed the PCR reads via MiXCR and lists one record per CDR3 protein. In the table there are approximately 1,000,000 distinct CDR3 sequences, about 29% of which are singletons. The input for sequencing was PBMCs, mostly from graft donor cells, taken 360 days after TCRalphabeta/CD19-depleted stem cell transplant. The receptors originated from a boy under three years old who had a stem cell transplant for SCID, so the T cells may come from the graft donor.

The chain uses TRBV12-3 or TRBV12-4 and TRBJ2-3; possible D gene TRBD2, 5 bases. The germline V and J ends were trimmed by 1 base and 6 bases, with 17 bases remaining between them. The length of the CDR3 is 16 residues. The CDR3 reads CASSLGYALPGDTQYF. The CDR3 region has the DNA TGTGCCAGCAGTTTAGGCTATGCACTCCCGGGGGATACGCAGTATTTT.

This clonotype turned up a few times. This sequence joins TRBV15 and TRBJ2-1; 8 bases align to TRBD1. This CDR3 comprises 16 residues. Germline-derived CDR1 and CDR2 are LNHNV and YYDKDF (reference sequence). After removal of 0 bases from V and 7 bases from J, the junction contained 8 bases not matched to a gene. The DNA for the CDR3 is TGTGCCACCAGCAGAGATTGGGCAGGGGGCACGAATGAGCAGTTCTTC. Translated: CATSRDWAGGTNEQFF.

The gene calls are TRBV10-3 and TRBJ2-5, with D possibly being TRBD1 (5 bases). Germline assignment: CDR1 ENHRY and CDR2 SYGVKD. The CDR3 covers 12 residues. V was clipped by 8 bases and J by 3 bases, with 10 bases between them. The CDR3 bases are TGTGCCATCGGGGCGTCGGAAGAGACCCAGTACTTC. Translation: CAIGASEETQYF.

DNA of the CDR3: TGCAGTGCTAGACGGGTCGGGCGGATGGTGGAGCAGTACTTC. Translated: CSARRVGRMVEQYF. The chain uses TRBV20-1 and TRBJ2-7; D remains unclear. This CDR3 region has 14 residues. Between the trimmed V and J ends, which lost 2 bases and 7 bases, there was a span of 18 bases. The germline CDR1 and CDR2 sequences are DFQATT and SNEGSKA (reference sequence).

This rearrangement joins TRBV15 to TRBJ1-2, with D tentatively TRBD1 (6 bases). V was pared by 0 bases and J by 7 bases, with 12 bases between. The CDR3 loop spans 14 amino acids. Per the germline V gene, CDR1 is LNHNV and CDR2 is YYDKDF (reference sequence). In DNA, the CDR3 is TGTGCCACCAGCAGAGATTCGGGGGGGGCTGGCTACACCTTC. Residues: CATSRDSGGAGYTF.

J is TRBJ1-1 and V is TRBV9; D call uncertain. This CDR3 region has 15 residues. The germline CDR1 and CDR2 sequences are SGDLS and YYNGEE. Trimming stripped 0 bases from V and 4 bases from J, with 13 bases between. CDR3 DNA sequence: TGTGCCAGCAGCGTAGGAGGCAAGGGCTCCACTGAAGCTTTCTTT. Protein sequence: CASSVGGKGSTEAFF.

This clonotype was recorded many times. The gene calls are TRBV5-1 and TRBJ1-4; 10 bases agree with TRBD1. In germline, CDR1 is SGHRS, CDR2 YFSETQ. CDR3 size: 15 residues. Losses at the gene ends were 3 bases for V and 8 bases for J; bases not matched to a gene: 7. The CDR3 DNA is TGCGCCAGCAGCTATGACAGGGGGCGAAGCGAAAAACTGTTTTTT. This encodes CASSYDRGRSEKLFF.

This sequence joins TRBV10-3 and TRBJ2-5, with 7 bases matching TRBD2. V lost 6 bases to trimming and J lost 4 bases; unmatched junction nucleotides: 11. The V gene's germline CDR1 is ENHRY and CDR2 SYGVKD. The CDR3 length is 15 residues. CDR3 nucleotides: TGTGCCATCAGCGGGGGGTCAGGCGGGTTAGAGACCCAGTACTTC. It codes for CAISGGSGGLETQYF.

This clonotype was seen once. J is TRBJ2-6 and V is TRBV11-2; D gene ambiguous. Trimming pared 6 bases from V and 4 bases from J, leaving 10 bases between. Germline V lookup: CDR1 SGHAT, CDR2 FQNNGV. The CDR3 is 14 amino acids. CDR3 in amino acids: CASRESAGANVLTF. The DNA for the CDR3 is TGTGCCAGCAGGGAGTCGGCCGGGGCCAACGTCCTGACTTTC.

V and J are TRBV7-8 and TRBJ2-7; 7 bases fit TRBD2. Germline CDR1 reads SGHVS; CDR2 reads FQNEAQ. This CDR3 contains 14 residues. J was trimmed by 5 bases and V by 3 bases; bases with no gene match: 7. In DNA, the CDR3 is TGTGCCAGCAGCTTTGCGACTAGCCCCCACGAGCAGTACTTC. Translation: CASSFATSPHEQYF. The full variable domain, with the rest looked up from reference TRBV7-8 and TRBJ2-7, is GAGVSQSPRYKVAKRGQDVALRCDPISGHVSLFWYQQALGQGPEFLTYFQNEAQLDKSGLPSDRFFAERPEGSVSTLKIQRTQQEDSAVYLCASSFATSPHEQYFGPGTRLTVT.

The chain combines TRBV24-1 with TRBJ2-7; D unresolved. This CDR3 is built from 14 residues. V was cut by 10 bases and J by 1 base, with 16 bases left in between. From germline, CDR1 is KGHDR and CDR2 SFDVKD. CDR3 in DNA: TGTGCCACTACTCCCGCCCCTGATTCCTACGAGCAGTACTTC. Protein: CATTPAPDSYEQYF.

The table lists this clonotype with a few counts. This sequence joins TRBV4-3 and TRBJ2-1, with D perhaps TRBD1 or TRBD2 (5 bases each). The CDR3 is made up of 17 amino acids. With 0 bases removed from V and 10 bases from J, the gap between germline ends came to 22 bases. The germline V gene encodes CDR1 LGHNA and CDR2 YSLEER. The CDR3 coding sequence is TGCGCCAGCAGCCAAGATTTCGGGGCCCCCGCCCAGCGGGAGCAGTTCTTC. This gives the protein CASSQDFGAPAQREQFF.

The chain carries TRBV20-1 and TRBJ2-3; unclear D gene. Germline lookup yields CDR1 DFQATT and CDR2 SNEGSKA (reference sequence). CDR3 length: 13 amino acids. V lost 0 bases and J lost 6, with 10 bases in between. The CDR3 sequence: CSARDGVGDTQYF. The CDR3 DNA reads as TGCAGTGCTAGAGATGGGGTCGGGGATACGCAGTATTTT.

This clonotype was observed a single time. The chain combines TRBV12-3 or TRBV12-4 with TRBJ1-2; no firm D call. The CDR3 is made up of 15 amino acids. Trimming left V 6 bases short and J 2 bases short, with 16 bases between. CDR3 nucleotide sequence: TGTGCCAGCAGCCCTGGGAAGGGTCGAAACTATGGCTACACCTTC. It codes for CASSPGKGRNYGYTF.

V is TRBV4-1 and J is TRBJ2-1, with D tentatively TRBD1 or TRBD2 (5 bases each). The CDR3 has 14 amino acids. Germline CDR1 reads MGHRA; CDR2 reads YSYEKL. Trimming removed 6 bases from V and 2 bases from J, with 11 bases in between. CDR3 bases: TGCGCCAGCAGGAACAAGGGACCCTACAATGAGCAGTTCTTC. Amino acid sequence: CASRNKGPYNEQFF.

This clonotype has just a few counts. This sequence joins TRBV27 and TRBJ2-3, with 9 bases fitting TRBD1. Germline values: CDR1 MNHEY, CDR2 SMNVEV (reference sequence). This CDR3 has 15 amino acids. With 6 bases clipped from V and 6 bases from J, the junction kept 10 bases outside the gene matches. The CDR3 spells CASSLVQGAEDTQYF. DNA for the CDR3: TGTGCCAGCAGCCTCGTACAGGGGGCGGAGGATACGCAGTATTTT.

Only one count was recorded for this clonotype. The rearrangement uses TRBV20-1 and TRBJ2-5; D remains ambiguous. Germline V gene lookup returns CDR1 DFQATT and CDR2 SNEGSKA (reference sequence). V lost 4 bases, J lost 4 bases, and 10 bases lay in between. CDR3 length: 12 amino acids. CDR3 in DNA: TGCAGTGCTACAAGCATGGGAGAGACCCAGTACTTC. It yields the protein CSATSMGETQYF.

The DNA of the CDR3 is TGTGCCATCAGTGAGTCGGGACAGGGAAACACTGAAGCTTTCTTT. Translated: CAISESGQGNTEAFF. The rearrangement joins TRBV10-3 to TRBJ1-1, with TRBD1 matching 9 bases. The germline CDR1 and CDR2 sequences are ENHRY and SYGVKD. This CDR3 spans 15 amino acids. V lost 0 bases, J lost 2 bases, and 1 base stayed unmatched.

This clonotype was recorded many times. This chain connects TRBV4-1 to TRBJ2-1; D is undetermined. This CDR3 contains 14 residues. Per the germline V gene, CDR1 is MGHRA and CDR2 is YSYEKL. V was shortened by 0 bases and J by 6 bases, with 9 bases between the two germline ends. CDR3 nucleotide sequence: TGCGCCAGCAGCCAAGAGGCAGCGCGCAATGAGCAGTTCTTC. This sequence encodes CASSQEAARNEQFF.

This clonotype was detected only a few times. The rearrangement joins TRBV5-1 to TRBJ2-7; D is unclear. CDR3 size: 19 residues. Germline CDR1 and CDR2: SGHRS and YFSETQ. V lost 0 bases and J lost 2, with 24 bases in between. CDR3 in amino acids: CASSLVAGRSGRSTYEQYF. The CDR3 nucleotides read TGCGCCAGCAGCTTGGTCGCCGGCCGCTCGGGCAGAAGTACCTACGAGCAGTACTTC.

The CDR3 DNA sequence: TGTGCCAGCAGTATCGACAGGGGGCTCTACAATGAGCAGTTCTTC. This codes for CASSIDRGLYNEQFF. The V call is TRBV7-2, the J call TRBJ2-1, with TRBD1 matching 10 bases. There are 15 residues in the CDR3. The V segment lost 6 bases and the J segment 3 bases; nucleotides outside the gene matches: 5. The germline CDR1 and CDR2 sequences are SGHTA and FQGNSA.

This clonotype was counted a few times. The J gene is TRBJ1-1, the V gene TRBV5-6, with 8 bases matching TRBD1. The CDR3 is made up of 15 amino acids. Trimming cost V 4 bases and J 5 bases; bases outside gene matches: 10. Germline V gives CDR1 SGHDT, CDR2 YYEEEE. CDR3 amino acids: CASSPLGTGRTEAFF. CDR3 DNA sequence: TGTGCCAGCAGCCCCCTCGGGACAGGTAGGACTGAAGCTTTCTTT.